The rows below give T cell receptor beta chains drawn from one sample of a study of cytomegalovirus exposure and HLA in healthy donors. Sequencing was performed with immunoSEQ multiplex PCR; in TCRdb, only in-frame clones are kept and a portion is missing. The sample has roughly 76,000 clones, roughly 94% seen once. The sample comprised PBMCs. All receptors come from a man younger than 35 in good health and CMV-seropositive. The CDR3 runs from the conserved cysteine through the conserved F or W. Fields, in order: clone size, D gene, J gene, V gene, CDR3 DNA, CDR3 protein. The D gene is left open where the match is weak. Part of the rows lack a size; the others show once, few, many or a class for expanded clones.

>-|-|TRBJ2-7|TRBV19
TGTGCCAGTAGTATGACACGGACGGCCGGGGCCTACGAGCAGTACTTC
CASSMTRTAGAYEQYF
>-|TRBD1|TRBJ2-2|TRBV18
TGTGCCAGCTCACCTCCACAGGGGAAGTGGAGCACCGGGGAGCTGTTTTTT
CASSPPQGKWSTGELFF
>once|TRBD2|TRBJ2-1|TRBV7-9
TGTGCCAGCAGCCGCGGGACTAGCGGGCTAAGCTCCTACAATGAGCAGTTCTTC
CASSRGTSGLSSYNEQFF
>-|-|TRBJ1-3|TRBV9
TGTGCCAGCAGCGCCAGCGGGCCCTCTGGAAACACCATATATTTT
CASSASGPSGNTIYF
>-|-|TRBJ2-4|TRBV28
TGTGCCAGCAGTTTACCTGTAGCCAAAAACATTCAGTACTTC
CASSLPVAKNIQYF
>-|-|TRBJ2-1|TRBV12-5
TGTGCTAGTGGTCAGCTAGCGATAAGCTCCTACAATGAGCAGTTCTTC
CASGQLAISSYNEQFF
>once|TRBD1|TRBJ1-2|TRBV5-1
TGCGCCAGCAGCTTGACAGGGGGCTCTCTCTATGGCTACACCTTC
CASSLTGGSLYGYTF
>once|-|TRBJ2-1|TRBV7-3
TGTGCCAGCAGCCCTCAGGCCGTCTTCTCCTACAATGAGCAGTTCTTC
CASSPQAVFSYNEQFF
>-|-|TRBJ1-2|TRBV19
TGTGCCAGTAGTATTCAGGGGAACCACATTAACTATGGCTACACCTTC
CASSIQGNHINYGYTF
>-|TRBD1|TRBJ2-7|TRBV30
TGTGCCTGGACCGGACAGGACAGCTCCTACGAGCAGTACTTC
CAWTGQDSSYEQYF
>-|-|TRBJ2-7|TRBV5-5
TGTGCCAGCAGCTTGGGGACAGTAAGTTACGAGCAGTACTTC
CASSLGTVSYEQYF
>-|TRBD2|TRBJ2-5|TRBV6-6
TGTGCCAGCAGCTATTCAGCGGGAGATGTGGAGACCCAGTACTTC
CASSYSAGDVETQYF
>-|TRBD2|TRBJ2-1|TRBV5-1
TGCGCCAGCAGCCGGGGACTAGCGGTATCCTACAATGAGCAGTTCTTC
CASSRGLAVSYNEQFF
>-|TRBD2|TRBJ2-7|TRBV4-1
TGCGCCAGCAGCGCCGGGAGAGGGAGGGAAGCTTACGAGCAGTACTTC
CASSAGRGREAYEQYF
>-|-|TRBJ2-2|TRBV7-3
TGTGCCAGCAGCAGGGACTTAAACACCGGGGAGCTGTTTTTT
CASSRDLNTGELFF
>-|-|TRBJ2-7|TRBV27
TGTGCCAGCCATCAGGGGCGCAGGGACGAGCAGTACTTC
CASHQGRRDEQYF
>once|-|TRBJ2-5|TRBV7-2
TGTGCCAGCAGCCGACTAGTGGGGGAGACCCAGTACTTC
CASSRLVGETQYF
>-|-|TRBJ2-7|TRBV11-3
TGTGCCAGCAGTTTAAGGGGTCACGAGCAGTACTTC
CASSLRGHEQYF
>-|TRBD2|TRBJ2-7|TRBV29-1
TGCAGCGTTGATGGGACTAGCGGGAGTAACGAGCAGTACTTC
CSVDGTSGSNEQYF
>-|-|TRBJ2-7|TRBV30
TGTGCCTGGAGTGTGAGTACTCTTCCCTACGAGCAGTACTTC
CAWSVSTLPYEQYF
>-|TRBD1|TRBJ2-6|TRBV5-1
TGCGCCAGCAGCTTCAGGCACAGGGGGCCTGAAGGGGCCAACGTCCTGACTTTC
CASSFRHRGPEGANVLTF
>-|-|TRBJ2-5|TRBV5-1
TGCGCCAGCGCCTCCGGCTCACAGGCCTTGGGGGAGACCCAGTACTTC
CASASGSQALGETQYF
>-|TRBD2|TRBJ2-7|TRBV28
TGTGCCAGCAGCCTTGCGGCCGGGACTAGACTCTACGAGCAGTACTTC
CASSLAAGTRLYEQYF
>-|-|TRBJ2-5|TRBV10-3
TGTGCCATCAGATCGAACGGGGTCCAAGAGACCCAGTACTTC
CAIRSNGVQETQYF
>-|TRBD2|TRBJ2-7|TRBV9
TGTGCCAGCAGCCCCCACGGGACTACCTACGAGCAGTACTTC
CASSPHGTTYEQYF
>-|-|TRBJ2-7|TRBV21-1
TGTGCCAGGCCCAGAAAGGACAGGCCGAACGAGCAGTACTTC
CARPRKDRPNEQYF
>-|-|TRBJ2-7|TRBV12-1
TGTGCCAGCAGCCGACAGGGCTACGAGCAGTACTTC
CASSRQGYEQYF
>-|-|TRBJ1-3|TRBV28
TGTGCCAGCAGCCGGCCCACAGGGCTTGTAGGAAACACCATATATTTT
CASSRPTGLVGNTIYF
>-|TRBD2|TRBJ2-7|TRBV28
TGTGCCAGCACGTTACCGGGACTAGCGGGGGCGATCTTC
CASTLPGLAGAIF